The T cell receptor beta chain described here comes from a study of shared T cell receptors in the human thymus. Trimming pared 6 bases from V and 1 base from J, leaving 12 bases between. The CDR3 loop spans 14 amino acids. Germline V gene data show CDR1 as MNHEY and CDR2 as SVGAGI. Repertoires were generated with immunoSEQ multiplex PCR, while TCRdb's copy carries only in-frame clones and drops some. Here the sample spans some 720,000 clones, around nine tenths being singletons. These same data were also listed under a study on human thymus T cells. Per that paper: Corrective heart surgery yielded resections, and these provided the thymus tissue. There appeared to be biased usage of V and J genes in thymic and blood repertoires. Related research reported highly overlapping thymic repertoires among unrelated individuals.

The chain carries TRBV6-5 and TRBJ1-1; D is possibly TRBD1 (5 bases). Sequenced: thymocytes. This receptor was taken from a boy in the first two years of life with a congenital heart defect. CDR3 DNA sequence: TGTGCCAGCAGGCCGGGGGAAGGGAACACTGAAGCTTTCTTT. Translating gives CASRPGEGNTEAFF.